The sequence of this T cell receptor beta chain was determined in a study of cytomegalovirus exposure and HLA in healthy donors. General study findings and limits: In a later analysis, a missense DCLRE1C variant was linked to TCR beta V- and J-gene trimming. A later analysis reportedly found fewer N-insertions in an Asian-associated ancestry cluster than the roughly 670-donor mean. Generally TCR sequences proved uncommon, though certain public TCRs appeared in numerous donors. Association with HLA alleles at 0.05 false discovery rate was found for around 17,000 TCR beta sequences in a later analysis.

To note about this clone: Its matching antigen is unknown.

Primers included in the PCR were 60 Vbeta and 13 Jbeta primers. Profiling relied on immunoSEQ multiplex PCR, and the TCRdb table lists in-frame clones only, not all of them. The table has 200,000 to 250,000 clones, approximately 84% seen once. CDR1 is SEHNR and CDR2 is FQNEAQ in the germline V gene (reference sequence). The V end was cut by 2 bases, the J end by 6 bases, with 11 bases between. CDR3 length equals 14 residues. J is TRBJ2-4 and V is TRBV7-9; D is uncertain. The receptor was isolated from a woman in her thirties or forties in good health and CMV-seronegative. The material sequenced was PBMCs. The CDR3 DNA is TGTGCCAGCAGCTTATCGAGAAACTCAAACATTCAGTACTTC. Translated, it gives CASSLSRNSNIQYF.